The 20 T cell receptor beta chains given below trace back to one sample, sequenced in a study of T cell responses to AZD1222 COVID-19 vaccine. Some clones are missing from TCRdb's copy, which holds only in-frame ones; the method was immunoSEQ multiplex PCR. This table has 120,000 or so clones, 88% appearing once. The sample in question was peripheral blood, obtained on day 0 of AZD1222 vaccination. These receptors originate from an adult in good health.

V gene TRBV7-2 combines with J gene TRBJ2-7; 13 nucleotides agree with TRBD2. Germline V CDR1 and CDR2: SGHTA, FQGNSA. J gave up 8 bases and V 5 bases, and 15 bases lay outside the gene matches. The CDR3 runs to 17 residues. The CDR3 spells CASSPRAGSTSGGQQYF. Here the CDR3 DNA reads TGTGCCAGCAGCCCCCGCGCCGGGTCGACTAGCGGGGGGCAGCAGTACTTC.

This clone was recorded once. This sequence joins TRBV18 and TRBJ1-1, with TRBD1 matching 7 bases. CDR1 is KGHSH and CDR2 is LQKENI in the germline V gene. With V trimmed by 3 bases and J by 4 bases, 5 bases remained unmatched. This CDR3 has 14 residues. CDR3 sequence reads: CASSPRQGSTEAFF. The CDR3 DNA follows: TGTGCCAGCTCACCTAGACAGGGATCCACTGAAGCTTTCTTT.

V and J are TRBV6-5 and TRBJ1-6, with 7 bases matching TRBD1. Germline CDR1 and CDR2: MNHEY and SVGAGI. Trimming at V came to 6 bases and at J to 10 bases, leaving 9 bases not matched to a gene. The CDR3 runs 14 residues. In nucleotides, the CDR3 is TGTGCCAGCAGAGACCAACAGGGGTGGTCACCCCTCCACTTT. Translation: CASRDQQGWSPLHF.

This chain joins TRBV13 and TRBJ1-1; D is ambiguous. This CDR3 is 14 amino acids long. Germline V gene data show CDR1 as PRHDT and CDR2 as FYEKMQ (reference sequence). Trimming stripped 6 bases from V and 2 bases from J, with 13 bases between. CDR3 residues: CASRGAQDNTEAFF. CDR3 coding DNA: TGTGCCAGCAGGGGAGCGCAAGATAACACTGAAGCTTTCTTT.

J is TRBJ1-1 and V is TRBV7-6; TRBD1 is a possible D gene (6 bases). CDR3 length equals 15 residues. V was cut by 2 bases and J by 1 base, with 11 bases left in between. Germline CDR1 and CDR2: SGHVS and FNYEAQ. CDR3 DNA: TGTGCCAGCAGCTTAATGGGAGGGGGGAACACTGAAGCTTTCTTT. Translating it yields CASSLMGGGNTEAFF.

CDR3 DNA: TGTGCCAGCAGTGAAACGGGGGGGTATGGAGGCTACACCTTC. Protein: CASSETGGYGGYTF. The chain recombines TRBV2 with TRBJ1-2; D might be TRBD1 (5 bases). The CDR3 is made up of 14 amino acids. V lost 2 bases to trimming and J lost 8 bases, with 15 bases between them. The germline CDR1 and CDR2 sequences are SNHLY and FYNNEI.

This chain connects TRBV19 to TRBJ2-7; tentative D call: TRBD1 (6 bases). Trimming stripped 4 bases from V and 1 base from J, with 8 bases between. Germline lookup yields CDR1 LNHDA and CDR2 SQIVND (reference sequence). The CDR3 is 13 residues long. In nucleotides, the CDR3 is TGTGCCAGTAGTACTGGACAGTCCTACGAGCAGTACTTC. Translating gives CASSTGQSYEQYF.

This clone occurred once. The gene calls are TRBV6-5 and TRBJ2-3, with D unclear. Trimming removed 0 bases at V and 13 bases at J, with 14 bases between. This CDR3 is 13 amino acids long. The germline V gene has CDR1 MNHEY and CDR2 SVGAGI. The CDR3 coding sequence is TGTGCCAGCAGTTACTCGACGGGCCGGGTAGAGTATTTT. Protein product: CASSYSTGRVEYF.

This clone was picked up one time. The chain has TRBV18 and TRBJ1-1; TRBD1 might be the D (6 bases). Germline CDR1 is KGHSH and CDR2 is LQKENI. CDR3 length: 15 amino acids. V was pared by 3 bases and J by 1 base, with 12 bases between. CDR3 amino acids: CASSPLPGQNTEAFF. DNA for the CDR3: TGTGCCAGCTCACCCCTACCGGGACAGAACACTGAAGCTTTCTTT.

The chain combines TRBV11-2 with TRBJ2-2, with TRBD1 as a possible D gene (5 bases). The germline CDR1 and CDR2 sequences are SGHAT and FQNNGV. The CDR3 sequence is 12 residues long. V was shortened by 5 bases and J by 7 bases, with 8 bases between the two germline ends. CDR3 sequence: CASSTQGGELFF. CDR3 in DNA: TGTGCCAGCAGCACCCAGGGCGGGGAGCTGTTTTTT.

In DNA form, the CDR3 reads TGTGCCAGTAGTAAAAGACAGGGAGTGGCCGGGGAGCTGTTTTTT. As protein: CASSKRQGVAGELFF. This chain links TRBV19 with TRBJ2-2; 7 nucleotides line up with TRBD1. The CDR3 spans 15 residues. The germline V gene encodes CDR1 LNHDA and CDR2 SQIVND (reference sequence). With V trimmed by 4 bases and J by 6 bases, 8 bases remained unmatched.

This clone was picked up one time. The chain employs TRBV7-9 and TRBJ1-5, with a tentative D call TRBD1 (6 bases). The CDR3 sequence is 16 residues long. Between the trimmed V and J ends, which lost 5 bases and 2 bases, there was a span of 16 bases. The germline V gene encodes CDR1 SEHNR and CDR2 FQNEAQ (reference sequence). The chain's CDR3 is CASSTSGTSRNQPQHF. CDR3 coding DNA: TGTGCCAGCAGCACGTCCGGGACAAGCCGCAATCAGCCCCAGCATTTT.

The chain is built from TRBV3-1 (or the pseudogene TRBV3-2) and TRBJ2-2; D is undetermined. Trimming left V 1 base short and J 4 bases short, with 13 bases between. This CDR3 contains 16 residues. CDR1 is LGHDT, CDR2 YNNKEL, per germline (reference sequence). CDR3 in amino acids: CASSQVGRSSTGELFF. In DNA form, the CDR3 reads TGTGCCAGCAGCCAAGTCGGCAGGTCGAGCACCGGGGAGCTGTTTTTT.

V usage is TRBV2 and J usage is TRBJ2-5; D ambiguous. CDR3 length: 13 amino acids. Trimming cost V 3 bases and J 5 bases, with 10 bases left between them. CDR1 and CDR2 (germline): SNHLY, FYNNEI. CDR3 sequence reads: CASSDWQSETQYF. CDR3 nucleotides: TGTGCCAGCAGTGATTGGCAGTCGGAGACCCAGTACTTC.

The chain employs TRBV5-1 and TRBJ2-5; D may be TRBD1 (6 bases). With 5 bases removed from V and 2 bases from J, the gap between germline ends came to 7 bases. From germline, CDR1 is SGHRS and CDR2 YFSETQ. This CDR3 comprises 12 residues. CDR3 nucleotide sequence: TGCGCCAGCAGACAGGGTCAAGAGACCCAGTACTTC. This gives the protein CASRQGQETQYF.

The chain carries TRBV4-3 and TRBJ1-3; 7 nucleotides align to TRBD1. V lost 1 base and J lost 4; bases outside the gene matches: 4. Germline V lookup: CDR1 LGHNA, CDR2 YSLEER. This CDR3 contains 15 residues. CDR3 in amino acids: CASSQAGQRGNTIYF. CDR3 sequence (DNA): TGCGCCAGCAGCCAAGCGGGACAGCGAGGAAACACCATATATTTT.

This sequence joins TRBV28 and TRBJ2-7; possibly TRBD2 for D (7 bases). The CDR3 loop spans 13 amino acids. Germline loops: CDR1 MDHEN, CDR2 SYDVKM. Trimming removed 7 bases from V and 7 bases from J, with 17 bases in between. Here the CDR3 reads CASIPWGGGEQYF. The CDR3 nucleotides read TGTGCCAGCATCCCTTGGGGGGGCGGTGAGCAGTACTTC.

This CDR3 is CASSQETAVNTEAFF. Here the CDR3 DNA reads TGTGCCAGCAGCCAAGAGACCGCAGTGAACACTGAAGCTTTCTTT. The chain joins TRBV4-2 to TRBJ1-1; no clear D. CDR1 LGHNA and CDR2 YNFKEQ come from the germline V gene. The CDR3 covers 15 residues. Trimming left V 0 bases short and J 0 bases short, with 8 bases between.

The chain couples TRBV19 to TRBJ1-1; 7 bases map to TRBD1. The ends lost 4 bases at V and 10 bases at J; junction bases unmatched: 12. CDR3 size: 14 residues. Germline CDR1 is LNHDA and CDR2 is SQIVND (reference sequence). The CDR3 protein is CASSTRQADRRAFF. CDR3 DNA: TGTGCCAGTAGTACCCGACAAGCGGACAGGAGAGCTTTCTTT.

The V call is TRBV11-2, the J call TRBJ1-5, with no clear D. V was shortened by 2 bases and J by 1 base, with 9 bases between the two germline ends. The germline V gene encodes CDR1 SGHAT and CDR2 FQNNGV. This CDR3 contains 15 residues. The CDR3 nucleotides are TGTGCCAGCAGCTTACACGGTGGGAGCAATCAGCCCCAGCATTTT. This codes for CASSLHGGSNQPQHF.